Presented here are 3 T cell receptor beta chains from one specimen sequenced in a study of T cell responses to AZD1222 COVID-19 vaccine. Clones were read by immunoSEQ multiplex PCR, and TCRdb kept only the in-frame ones, dropping some. This table holds around 75,000 clones, approximately 90% found once. The material sequenced was peripheral blood, taken 28 days after the second dose of the MenACWY control vaccine. These receptors were collected from an adult who received the MenACWY meningococcal vaccine as a control.

The chain employs TRBV5-1 and TRBJ2-1; 10 bases are a match to TRBD2. The germline gives CDR1 SGHRS, CDR2 YFSETQ. V lost 4 bases to trimming and J lost 8 bases; unmatched junction nucleotides: 15. The CDR3 runs to 17 residues. The CDR3 nucleotides read TGCGCCAGCAGCCCCCGGCTAGCGGGGGCTTCACCGGATGAGCAGTTCTTC. Amino acids: CASSPRLAGASPDEQFF.

This chain links TRBV12-3 or TRBV12-4 with TRBJ1-2; no firm D call. The CDR3 length is 11 residues. V lost 1 base and J 9 bases, leaving 6 bases between the germline ends. The CDR3, as DNA: TGTGCCAGCAGTTTAGGGGAAAGCTACACCTTC. It specifies CASSLGESYTF.

This chain joins TRBV5-1 and TRBJ2-1; possibly TRBD1 for D (7 bases). The CDR3 loop spans 15 amino acids. The V and J ends lost 0 bases and 3 bases respectively, with 10 bases between them. Germline CDR1 and CDR2: SGHRS and YFSETQ. CDR3 sequence reads: CASSLAGGIYNEQFF. The CDR3 nucleotides read TGCGCCAGCAGCTTGGCAGGGGGGATCTACAATGAGCAGTTCTTC.